Sequencing of this T cell receptor (beta chain) was carried out in a study of blood T cell repertoires in COVID-19. About the research overall: Samples taken during acute and convalescent COVID-19 were collected in the United States, Italy and Spain.

Libraries were prepared by immunoSEQ multiplex PCR; TCRdb keeps only in-frame clonotypes and omits some of them. The sample gives a few hundred thousand clones, about nine tenths of which show up once; 1% is in the top ten. The CDR3 covers 13 residues. The V gene lost 6 bases and the J gene lost 3 bases, with 11 bases spanning the gap. The sample comprised peripheral blood. The sequence derives from a middle-aged man with active or convalescent COVID-19. This chain links TRBV12-3 or TRBV12-4 with TRBJ1-1, with D uncertain. In DNA, the CDR3 is TGTGCCAGCAGCAGTTGGGAGGACACTGAAGCTTTCTTT. This sequence encodes CASSSWEDTEAFF.